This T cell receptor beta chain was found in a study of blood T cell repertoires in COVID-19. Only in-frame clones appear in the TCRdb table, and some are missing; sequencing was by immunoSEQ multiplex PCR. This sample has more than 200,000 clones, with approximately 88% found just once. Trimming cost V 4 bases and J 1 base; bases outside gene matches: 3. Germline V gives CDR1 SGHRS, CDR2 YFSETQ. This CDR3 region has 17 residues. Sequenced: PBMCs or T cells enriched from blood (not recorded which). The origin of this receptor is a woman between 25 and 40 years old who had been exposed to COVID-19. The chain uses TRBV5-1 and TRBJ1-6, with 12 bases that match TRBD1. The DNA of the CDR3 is TGCGCCAGCAGCCGGGGACAGGGGGCTTCCTATAATTCACCCCTCCACTTT. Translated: CASSRGQGASYNSPLHF.